Described below is a single TCR beta chain sequence and its context. Its antigen is unknown. Here the gene names and germline are mouse. With the read ending 1 residue before the CDR3 end, the germline J gene is used to fill in that end. The sample is drawn from a study of tissue T cells after allogeneic stem cell transplantation. Overall study findings and caveats: Only a limited share of tissue TCRs appeared in blood or spleen. TCR repertoires tracked anatomic similarity, regardless of disease or transplant status. Shared clones across patients were few; motif clustering revealed tissue-specific shared signatures.

Germline V gives CDR1 SNHLY, CDR2 FYNGKV (reference sequence). With V trimmed by 5 bases and J by 2 bases, 2 bases remained unmatched. The CDR3 loop spans 14 amino acids. TCRdb keeps only in-frame clones here, not all; method: immunoSEQ multiplex PCR. The repertoire holds over 45,000 clones, with 73% as singletons. This chain links TRBV3 with TRBJ2-1; 8 positions agree with TRBD2. Sequencing used sorted cells pooled from one or two spleens. The receptor comes from a pool of C57BL/6 mice in good health. The CDR3 DNA, read in part, is TGTGCCAGCAGCCTCTGGGGGGACTATGCTGAGCAGTTC. Translation gives CASSLWGDYAEQF. The full CDR3 sequence reads CASSLWGDYAEQFF.